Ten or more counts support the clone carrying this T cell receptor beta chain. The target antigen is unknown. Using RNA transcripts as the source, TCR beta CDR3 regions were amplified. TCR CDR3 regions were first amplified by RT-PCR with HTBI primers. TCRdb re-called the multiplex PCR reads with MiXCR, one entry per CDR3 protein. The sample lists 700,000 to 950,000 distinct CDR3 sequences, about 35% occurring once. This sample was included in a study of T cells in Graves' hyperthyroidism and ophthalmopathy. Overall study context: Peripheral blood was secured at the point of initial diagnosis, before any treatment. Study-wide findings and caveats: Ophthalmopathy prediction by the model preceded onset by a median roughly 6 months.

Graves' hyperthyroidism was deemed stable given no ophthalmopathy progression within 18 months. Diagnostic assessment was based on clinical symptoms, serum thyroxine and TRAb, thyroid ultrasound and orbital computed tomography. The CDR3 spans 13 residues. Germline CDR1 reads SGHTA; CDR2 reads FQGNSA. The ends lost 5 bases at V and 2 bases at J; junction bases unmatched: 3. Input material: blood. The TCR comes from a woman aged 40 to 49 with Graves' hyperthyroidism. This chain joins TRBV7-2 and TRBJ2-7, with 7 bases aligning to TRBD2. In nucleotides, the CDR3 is TGTGCCAGCAGCCGCGGGGGTCCCTACGAGCAGTACTTC. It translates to CASSRGGPYEQYF.